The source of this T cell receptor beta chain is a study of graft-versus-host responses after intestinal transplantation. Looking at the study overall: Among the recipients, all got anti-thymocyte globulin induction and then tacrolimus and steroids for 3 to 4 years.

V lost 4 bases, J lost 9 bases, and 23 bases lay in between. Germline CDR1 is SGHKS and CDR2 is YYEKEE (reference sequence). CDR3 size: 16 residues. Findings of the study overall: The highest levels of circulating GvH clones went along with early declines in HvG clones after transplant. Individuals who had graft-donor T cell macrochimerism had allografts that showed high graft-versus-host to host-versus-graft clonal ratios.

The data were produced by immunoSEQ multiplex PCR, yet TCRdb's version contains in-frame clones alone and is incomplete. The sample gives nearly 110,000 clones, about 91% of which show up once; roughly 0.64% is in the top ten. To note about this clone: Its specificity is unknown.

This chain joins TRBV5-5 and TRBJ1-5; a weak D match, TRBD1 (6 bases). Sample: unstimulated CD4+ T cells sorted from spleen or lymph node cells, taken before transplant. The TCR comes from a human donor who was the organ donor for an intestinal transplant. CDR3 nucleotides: TGTGCCAGCAGCCCCTACCCCGAGAGGGGGTTCTCGCCCCAGCATTTT. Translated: CASSPYPERGFSPQHF.